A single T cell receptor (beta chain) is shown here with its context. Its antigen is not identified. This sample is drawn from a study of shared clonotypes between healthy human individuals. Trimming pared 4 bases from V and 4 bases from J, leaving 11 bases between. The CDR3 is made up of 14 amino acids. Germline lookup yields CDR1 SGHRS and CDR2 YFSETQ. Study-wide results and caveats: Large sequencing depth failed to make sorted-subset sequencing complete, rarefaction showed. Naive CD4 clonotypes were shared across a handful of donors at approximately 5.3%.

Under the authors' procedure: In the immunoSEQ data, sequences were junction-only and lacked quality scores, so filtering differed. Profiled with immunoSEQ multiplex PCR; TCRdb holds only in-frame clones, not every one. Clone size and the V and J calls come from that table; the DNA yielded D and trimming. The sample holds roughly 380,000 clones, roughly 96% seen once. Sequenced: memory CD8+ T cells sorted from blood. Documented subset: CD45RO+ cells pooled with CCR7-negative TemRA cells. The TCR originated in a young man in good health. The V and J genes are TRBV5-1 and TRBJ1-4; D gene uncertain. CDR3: CASSVDGYNEKLFF. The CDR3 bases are TGCGCCAGCAGCGTGGACGGGTATAATGAAAAACTGTTTTTT.